Presented here are 25 T cell receptor beta chains from one specimen sequenced in a study of CDR3 diversity in severe acne. TCRdb re-called the PCR reads with MiXCR, one entry per CDR3 protein. The sample holds 79,000 or so distinct CDR3 sequences, under 55% seen once. The source material was blood. All receptors derive from a male donor with severe acne vulgaris.

CDR3 sequence reads: CASGFSPHEQYF. The DNA of the CDR3 is TGTGCTAGTGGTTTTAGTCCCCACGAGCAGTACTTC. The rearrangement uses TRBV12-5 and TRBJ2-7; no firm D call. There are 12 residues in the CDR3. V was pared by 3 bases and J by 5 bases, with 8 bases between. Per the germline V gene, CDR1 is LGHNT and CDR2 is FRNRAP.

Many counts were recorded for this clonotype. CDR3 loop: CASSSRGQGSPLHF. CDR3 coding DNA: TGTGCCAGTAGTTCCCGAGGACAGGGGTCACCCCTCCACTTT. This rearrangement joins TRBV19 to TRBJ1-6, with 9 bases lining up with TRBD1. V was pared by 5 bases and J by 10 bases, with 6 bases of the junction left unmatched. Germline values: CDR1 LNHDA, CDR2 SQIVND (reference sequence). This CDR3 comprises 14 residues.

The chain carries TRBV13 and TRBJ2-1; D might be TRBD1 or TRBD2, each matching 5 bases. The CDR3 runs 13 residues. V shed 5 bases and J shed 6 bases, with 11 bases lying between them. Germline values: CDR1 PRHDT, CDR2 FYEKMQ (reference sequence). CDR3 residues: CASSAGTLNEQFF. In nucleotides, the CDR3 is TGTGCCAGCAGCGCCGGGACCCTCAATGAGCAGTTCTTC.

The CDR3 sequence: CRATPGGGNTEQFF. CDR3 DNA sequence: TGCAGGGCCACTCCGGGGGGAGGGAACACTGAGCAGTTCTTC. The chain has TRBV20-1 and TRBJ2-1; 7 bases agree with TRBD2. The CDR3 covers 14 residues. The germline V gene has CDR1 DFQATT and CDR2 SNEGSKA (reference sequence).

The chain has TRBV18 and TRBJ1-2, with TRBD1 as a possible D gene (5 bases). V lost 3 bases to trimming and J lost 10 bases, with 12 bases between them. Germline V gene lookup returns CDR1 KGHSH and CDR2 LQKENI. The CDR3 sequence is 12 residues long. The CDR3 sequence is CASSPLGLYYTF. The CDR3 DNA sequence: TGTGCCAGCTCACCTTTGGGGCTCTACTACACCTTC. The variable domain in full, completed from reference TRBV18 and TRBJ1-2, reads NAGVMQNPRHLVRRRGQEARLRCSPMKGHSHVYWYRQLPEEGLKFMVYLQKENIIDESGMPKERFSAEFPKEGPSILRIQQVVRGDSAAYFCASSPLGLYYTFGSGTRLTVV.

This clonotype has at least ten counts. The CDR3 DNA follows: TGTGCCAGCAGCTACCCTGACAGGGAAGGCGAGCAGTACTTC. Translation: CASSYPDREGEQYF. The chain has TRBV11-2 and TRBJ2-7; 7 nucleotides match TRBD1. V was clipped by 4 bases and J by 6 bases; unmatched bases: 9. CDR1 SGHAT and CDR2 FQNNGV come from the germline V gene. This CDR3 is 14 amino acids long.

V usage is TRBV24-1 and J usage is TRBJ2-3, with TRBD2 identical over 9 bases. V was clipped by 11 bases and J by 9 bases; unmatched bases: 14. This CDR3 is built from 14 residues. Germline V gene lookup returns CDR1 KGHDR and CDR2 SFDVKD. CDR3 DNA: TGTGCCAGTCAACTGGCGGGAGGGTCGGAAACGCAGTATTTT. Its translation is CASQLAGGSETQYF.

As to this clonotype: A single base separates this from a much larger clone, so it may be a read error. The chain combines TRBV10-1 with TRBJ2-7; 12 nucleotides match TRBD2. With V trimmed by 7 bases and J by 4 bases, 14 bases remained unmatched. The CDR3 consists of 17 residues. Germline V gene sequence: CDR1 WNHNN, CDR2 SYGVQD (reference sequence). CDR3 DNA: TGCGCCAGCAAGCAAACTAGCGGGAGGATGACCTCATACGAGCAGTACTTC. Translation: CASKQTSGRMTSYEQYF.

The rearrangement uses TRBV11-3 and TRBJ2-1; D is tentatively TRBD1 or TRBD2 (5 bases each). V lost 2 bases and J lost 6, with 11 bases in between. The germline V gene encodes CDR1 SGHNT and CDR2 YENEEA. The CDR3 length is 14 residues. The CDR3 reads CASSLTGATNEQFF. The CDR3, as DNA: TGTGCCAGCAGCTTAACCGGGGCCACCAATGAGCAGTTCTTC.

The chain uses TRBV19 and TRBJ1-5; possible D gene TRBD1, 5 bases. Germline V gives CDR1 LNHDA, CDR2 SQIVND (reference sequence). The germline V and J ends were trimmed by 6 bases and 7 bases, with 19 bases remaining between them. The CDR3 has 15 residues. The CDR3 nucleotides read TGTGCCAGTAGCCCCCTGACGGGGGGAAAACAGCCCCAGCATTTT. Translating gives CASSPLTGGKQPQHF.

This clonotype is classed as large. J is TRBJ1-1 and V is TRBV7-9, with 7 bases aligning to TRBD1. This CDR3 has 12 residues. The V gene's germline CDR1 is SEHNR and CDR2 FQNEAQ (reference sequence). Trimming removed 3 bases from V and 6 bases from J; junction bases left unmatched: 1. CDR3 loop: CASSFQGAEAFF. CDR3 DNA: TGTGCCAGCAGCTTTCAGGGGGCTGAAGCTTTCTTT.

The chain uses TRBV10-3 and TRBJ1-1; TRBD1 might be the D (5 bases). The V end lost 10 bases, the J end lost 1 base, and 13 bases lay between the germline ends. The germline V gene encodes CDR1 ENHRY and CDR2 SYGVKD. This CDR3 contains 13 residues. The CDR3 spells CANNEGPNTEAFF. The CDR3 DNA reads as TGTGCCAACAACGAGGGGCCGAACACTGAAGCTTTCTTT.

The J gene is TRBJ2-5, the V gene TRBV20-1; 8 bases are shared with TRBD2. V shed 3 bases, J shed 7 bases, and the junction held 22 bases outside the gene matches. Looked up from germline, CDR1 is DFQATT and CDR2 is SNEGSKA (reference sequence). The CDR3 spans 18 residues. The CDR3 loop reads CSARTAGTSHPPEGTQYF. CDR3 DNA: TGCAGTGCTAGGACCGCCGGGACTAGTCATCCCCCCGAAGGGACCCAGTACTTC.

At least ten counts were recorded for this clonotype. The CDR3 bases are TGCGCCAGCAAACGGGGGGTTGAAGCTTTCTTT. Protein: CASKRGVEAFF. V usage is TRBV4-3 and J usage is TRBJ1-1; possible D gene TRBD1, 5 bases. From germline, CDR1 is LGHNA and CDR2 YSLEER. CDR3 length equals 11 residues. V was cut by 7 bases and J by 7 bases, with 10 bases left in between.

This CDR3 reads CATSSRRSGTGELFF. CDR3 nucleotides: TGTGCCACCAGCTCCCGCCGGTCAGGCACCGGGGAGCTGTTTTTT. The chain recombines TRBV15 with TRBJ2-2, with unresolved D. Trimming shortened V by 5 bases and J by 4 bases, and 14 bases separated the two germline ends. CDR1 is LNHNV and CDR2 is YYDKDF in the germline V gene (reference sequence). CDR3 length equals 15 residues.

This clonotype has ten or more counts. The CDR3 sequence is CASSLGPRSTDTQYF. CDR3 DNA sequence: TGTGCCAGCAGCTTGGGGCCCCGGAGCACAGATACGCAGTATTTT. V is TRBV7-8 and J is TRBJ2-3; tentatively, D is TRBD1 (5 bases). Trimming pared 3 bases from V and 0 bases from J, leaving 10 bases between. From germline, CDR1 is SGHVS and CDR2 FQNEAQ. The CDR3 is 15 amino acids.

The J gene is TRBJ2-1, the V gene TRBV4-3, with TRBD2 matching 9 bases. The CDR3 totals 16 residues. The V segment lost 4 bases and the J segment 2 bases; nucleotides outside the gene matches: 6. CDR1 LGHNA and CDR2 YSLEER come from the germline V gene. The DNA of the CDR3 is TGCGCCAGCAGCCTATGGCTAGCGGGGACCTACAATGAGCAGTTCTTC. Protein sequence: CASSLWLAGTYNEQFF.

V gene TRBV28 combines with J gene TRBJ1-1; the D gene is possibly TRBD1 (6 bases). The V gene's germline CDR1 is MDHEN and CDR2 SYDVKM. V gave up 4 bases and J gave up 4 bases, with 13 bases separating them. CDR3 size: 14 residues. The CDR3 is CASSSGGAGTEAFF. The CDR3, as DNA: TGTGCCAGCAGTTCCGGGGGCGCCGGCACTGAAGCTTTCTTT. The whole variable domain, filled in from reference TRBV28 and TRBJ1-1, reads DVKVTQSSRYLVKRTGEKVFLECVQDMDHENMFWYRQDPGLGLRLIYFSYDVKMKEKGDIPEGYSVSREKKERFSLILESASTNQTSMYLCASSSGGAGTEAFFGQGTRLTVV.

The chain couples TRBV7-2 to TRBJ2-7; possibly TRBD1 for D (5 bases). Germline V gene lookup returns CDR1 SGHTA and CDR2 FQGNSA. Deletions cut 5 bases from V and 2 bases from J, with 16 bases between. The CDR3 covers 15 residues. DNA of the CDR3: TGTGCCAGCAGCCCTAACAGGTACTCAACCTACGAGCAGTACTTC. As protein: CASSPNRYSTYEQYF.

On this clonotype: The junction and the germline gene differ at one end; a read error may be behind it. The chain combines TRBV10-2 with TRBJ2-2; 9 bases agree with TRBD2. The CDR3 is made up of 15 amino acids. CDR1 WSHSY and CDR2 SAAADI come from the germline V gene. The CDR3 here is CASRGAGGNTGELYF. The CDR3 DNA reads TGCGCCAGCAGGGGGGCGGGAGGGAACACCGGGGAGCTGTACTTC.

The chain couples TRBV7-9 to TRBJ1-2; 8 bases agree with TRBD1. Germline CDR1 is SEHNR and CDR2 is FQNEAQ (reference sequence). This CDR3 region has 14 residues. V shed 5 bases, J shed 5 bases, and the junction held 7 bases outside the gene matches. As DNA, the CDR3 is TGTGCCAGCAGCCATGACAGGGGAAGTTATGGCTACACCTTC. As protein: CASSHDRGSYGYTF.

Here the CDR3 DNA reads TGTGCCAGCTCGGCAGGACATTTTCCTAGCCCCATCTCAGAAGAGACCCAGTACTTC. Its translation is CASSAGHFPSPISEETQYF. The chain links TRBV6-4 to TRBJ2-5, with D perhaps TRBD1 or TRBD2 (5 bases each). V was cut by 8 bases and J by 3 bases, with 31 bases left in between. The CDR3 runs to 19 residues. Germline CDR1 reads MRHNA; CDR2 reads SNTAGT.

The V call is TRBV19, the J call TRBJ2-2, with 11 bases that match TRBD1. V shed 6 bases and J 7 bases; nucleotides not matched to a gene: 10. This CDR3 is 16 amino acids long. CDR1 and CDR2 from the germline V gene are LNHDA and SQIVND (reference sequence). CDR3 sequence reads: CASRPAGTGGVGELFF. The CDR3 region has the DNA TGTGCCAGTAGGCCGGCAGGGACAGGGGGGGTCGGGGAGCTGTTTTTT. The full variable domain, in which reference TRBV19 and TRBJ2-2 provide the parts outside the CDR3, is DGGITQSPKYLFRKEGQNVTLSCEQNLNHDAMYWYRQDPGQGLRLIYYSQIVNDFQKGDIAEGYSVSREKKESFPLTVTSAQKNPTAFYLCASRPAGTGGVGELFFGEGSRLTVL.

The rearrangement joins TRBV2 to TRBJ2-7, with 8 bases aligning to TRBD1. The CDR3 spans 14 residues. With V trimmed by 8 bases and J by 5 bases, 11 bases remained unmatched. Germline loops: CDR1 SNHLY, CDR2 FYNNEI. The CDR3 here is CASSRRTGMNEQYF. The DNA for the CDR3 is TGTGCCAGCTCCCGCCGGACAGGGATGAACGAGCAGTACTTC.

The gene calls are TRBV10-3 and TRBJ2-5; 7 positions agree with TRBD2. Trimming removed 10 bases from V and 7 bases from J; junction bases left unmatched: 15. CDR3 length: 14 amino acids. Germline values: CDR1 ENHRY, CDR2 SYGVKD. CDR3 DNA sequence: TGTGCCAGCAGGAATGATAGCGGGCCTTCGACCCAGTACTTC. It codes for CASRNDSGPSTQYF.